This T cell receptor (beta chain) was captured in a study of blood T cell repertoires in COVID-19. Looking at the study overall: Italy, Spain and the United States were the sources of the convalescent and acute COVID-19 samples. T cells, B-cell-depleted T cells, or PBMCs provided the cDNA or gDNA that served as material.

Authors' methods: Quantification of nucleated cells was approximated via reference gene primer amplification. Sequencing used immunoSEQ multiplex PCR; TCRdb keeps in-frame clones, though not all of them. V, J and clone size derive from that table, while D and trimming were established from the DNA sequence. The table records approximately 97,000 clones, roughly nine tenths of them present only once. The CDR3 is 15 amino acids. CDR1 is DFQATT, CDR2 SNEGSKA, per germline (reference sequence). Trimming took off 3 bases at V and 8 bases at J, with 20 bases between the two ends. Material: peripheral blood. The V gene is TRBV20-1, the J gene TRBJ2-1, with D possibly matching TRBD1 (6 bases). The sequence was obtained from a middle-aged man with active COVID-19. This CDR3 reads CSASREQGGIDEQFF. DNA of the CDR3: TGCAGTGCTAGTAGAGAACAGGGCGGAATCGATGAGCAGTTCTTC.